Below, 20 T cell receptor beta chains from the same sample are listed, as sequenced in a study of molecular identifiers for immune sequencing clone quantification. Via MiXCR, TCRdb re-called the PCR reads, giving one row per CDR3 protein. The repertoire holds over 550,000 distinct CDR3 sequences, approximately 24% seen once, with 0.6% to 0.9% in the top ten. Sequences were obtained from naive CD8+ T cells from blood, with Jurkat cell RNA spiked in. Stated subset: FACS-sorted CD8+CD4-CCR7+CD45RA+ naive T cells. Receptors were obtained from a human donor in good health. Some libraries in this study had Jurkat cell RNA spiked in.

Concerning this clonotype: This may arise from a read error, as a much more abundant clone is one base away. Likely a read error: the CDR3 ends without its conserved phenylalanine or tryptophan. The genes are TRBV2 and TRBJ2-3; 7 bases are a match to TRBD2. Germline V gene data show CDR1 as SNHLY and CDR2 as FYNNEI. J was trimmed by 0 bases and V by 7 bases; bases with no gene match: 1. The CDR3 is 13 residues long. The CDR3 DNA reads TGTGCCAGCATGCGGGAGAGCACAGATACGCAGTATCTT. Translated, it gives CASMRESTDTQYL.

As concerns this clonotype: A clone one base away is much larger, so this may be a read error. This chain connects TRBV4-3 to TRBJ2-4; 10 positions agree with TRBD2. This CDR3 region has 15 residues. The germline gives CDR1 LGHNA, CDR2 YSLEER. The CDR3 sequence: CASTPRWGSLAGVCF. Here the CDR3 DNA reads TGCGCCAGCACGCCAAGATGGGGATCGCTAGCGGGGGTGTGCTTC.

Ten or more counts support this clonotype. The gene calls are TRBV10-3 and TRBJ2-5; 7 bases agree with TRBD1. In germline, CDR1 is ENHRY, CDR2 SYGVKD. The CDR3 runs 15 residues. V gave up 3 bases and J gave up 2 bases; unmatched junction bases: 6. As DNA, the CDR3 is TGTGCCATCAGTGAAGACCGGGACAGACAAGAGACCCAGTACTTC. Its protein is CAISEDRDRQETQYF.

This clonotype came up a few times. The chain uses TRBV12-3 or TRBV12-4 and TRBJ2-3; no reliable D call. The CDR3 contains 13 residues. Trimming took 4 bases from V and 6 from J, leaving 11 bases between them. The CDR3 loop reads CASSSRSVDTQYF. The CDR3, as DNA: TGTGCCAGCAGTTCGCGATCTGTGGATACGCAGTATTTT.

On this clonotype: One end of the junction does not line up with germline, which may come from a read error. This sequence joins TRBV10-2 and TRBJ1-1; TRBD1 might be the D (5 bases). Looked up from germline, CDR1 is WSHSY and CDR2 is SAAADI. CDR3 length: 11 amino acids. CDR3 bases: TGCGCCAGCAGTGATGGGGCAGAGGCCCGCTTT. It is translated as CASSDGAEARF.

Remarks on this clonotype: This may be a read error, as it is one base from a much larger clone. V gene TRBV2 combines with J gene TRBJ1-5; possibly TRBD1 for D (5 bases). Germline V CDR1 and CDR2: SNHLY, FYNNEI. The CDR3 runs to 14 residues. CDR3 in amino acids: CASSVIGTNRPQHF. CDR3 nucleotide sequence: TGTGCCAGCAGTGTGATAGGGACCAATCGGCCCCAGCATTTT.

This clonotype was found many times. The chain joins TRBV12-5 to TRBJ2-5; D might be TRBD1 (5 bases). Germline V gene data show CDR1 as LGHNT and CDR2 as FRNRAP. V was pared by 1 base and J by 2 bases, with 8 bases between. This CDR3 contains 14 residues. DNA of the CDR3: TGTGCTAGTGGTTTGGCAGGGTGGCAAGAGACCCAGTACTTC. It codes for CASGLAGWQETQYF. The full variable domain, completed using reference TRBV12-5 and TRBJ2-5, is DARVTQTPRHKVTEMGQEVTMRCQPILGHNTVFWYRQTMMQGLELLAYFRNRAPLDDSGMPKDRFSAEMPDATLATLKIQPSEPRDSAVYFCASGLAGWQETQYFGPGTRLLVL.

J is TRBJ2-7 and V is TRBV13; D perhaps matches TRBD2 (6 bases). Germline-derived CDR1 and CDR2 are PRHDT and FYEKMQ (reference sequence). Trimming pared 2 bases from V and 2 bases from J, leaving 16 bases between. This CDR3 is 16 amino acids long. The CDR3 bases are TGTGCCAGCAGCTTATTTAGCGGCCTGAAACCCTACGAGCAGTACTTC. Encoded protein: CASSLFSGLKPYEQYF.

Note on this clonotype: Possible read error: a much larger clone is one base away. The CDR3 loop reads CASTPGTPDGKLFF. DNA of the CDR3: TGTGCCAGCACTCCGGGGACCCCGGATGGAAAACTGTTTTTT. The V and J genes are TRBV7-6 and TRBJ1-4, with D possibly matching TRBD1 (5 bases). V lost 7 bases to trimming and J lost 10 bases, with 19 bases between them. There are 14 residues in the CDR3. Per the germline V gene, CDR1 is SGHVS and CDR2 is FNYEAQ.

The sample holds a few counts of this clonotype. The V call is TRBV19, the J call TRBJ2-5; no clear D gene. This CDR3 is 14 amino acids long. V lost 3 bases and J lost 0, with 8 bases in between. Germline-derived CDR1 and CDR2 are LNHDA and SQIVND (reference sequence). The CDR3 DNA reads as TGTGCCAGTAGTATTTTTCTAAACCAAGAGACCCAGTACTTC. This encodes CASSIFLNQETQYF.

This clonotype was detected ten times or more. This chain connects TRBV7-2 to TRBJ2-1, with 8 bases fitting TRBD2. The CDR3 runs 13 residues. J was trimmed by 6 bases and V by 5 bases; bases with no gene match: 3. The germline CDR1 and CDR2 sequences are SGHTA and FQGNSA. CDR3 sequence (DNA): TGTGCCAGCAGCGATGGGACTAGCAATGAGCAGTTCTTC. It yields the protein CASSDGTSNEQFF.

The rearrangement joins TRBV12-3 or TRBV12-4 to TRBJ1-5, with no clear D. Trimming removed 2 bases from V and 0 bases from J, with 14 bases in between. This CDR3 region has 17 residues. The CDR3 spells CASSLRRSDYSNQPQHF. In DNA form, the CDR3 reads TGTGCCAGCAGTTTAAGGCGTAGCGATTATAGCAATCAGCCCCAGCATTTT.

Regarding this clonotype: A much larger clone sits a single nucleotide away, making a read error possible. The CDR3 end shows no conserved phenylalanine or tryptophan, and so a read error is likely. The V gene is TRBV18, the J gene TRBJ2-6, with TRBD1 as a possible D gene (6 bases). This CDR3 has 16 amino acids. With 6 bases removed from V and 0 bases from J, the gap between germline ends came to 12 bases. Germline assignment: CDR1 KGHSH and CDR2 LQKENI. The CDR3 bases are TGTGCCAGCTCCCTAACAGGGATCTCTGGGGCCAACGTCCTGACTCTC. Encoded protein: CASSLTGISGANVLTL.

This chain connects TRBV7-9 to TRBJ1-1; a possible D gene is TRBD1 (5 bases). This CDR3 region has 17 residues. The V and J ends lost 5 bases and 4 bases respectively, with 23 bases between them. Germline CDR1 reads SEHNR; CDR2 reads FQNEAQ (reference sequence). The CDR3, as DNA: TGTGCCAGCAGCCCCGGGGGGTATGGGGTGTTGAGCACTGAAGCTTTCTTT. Amino acids: CASSPGGYGVLSTEAFF.

This chain joins TRBV13 and TRBJ1-6, with a weak D call TRBD1 (6 bases). CDR3 length: 16 amino acids. Germline CDR1 and CDR2: PRHDT and FYEKMQ (reference sequence). Trimming removed 5 bases at V and 5 bases at J, with 16 bases between. Here the CDR3 DNA reads TGTGCCAGCAGCCTCAACCGACAGGACAATAATTCACCCCTCCACTTT. It yields the protein CASSLNRQDNNSPLHF.

The rearrangement links TRBV20-1 to TRBJ2-1; D gene uncertain. The germline V and J ends were trimmed by 2 bases and 10 bases, with 12 bases remaining between them. Germline CDR1 is DFQATT and CDR2 is SNEGSKA (reference sequence). This CDR3 is built from 12 residues. This CDR3 is CSARSPRGEQFF. The CDR3, as DNA: TGCAGTGCTAGATCACCGCGTGGGGAGCAGTTCTTC.

There are many counts of this clonotype. The rearrangement links TRBV30 to TRBJ2-7; D perhaps matches TRBD1 (6 bases). V shed 3 bases and J shed 3 bases, with 15 bases lying between them. Looked up from germline, CDR1 is GTSNPN and CDR2 is SVGIG (reference sequence). This CDR3 has 14 amino acids. In DNA, the CDR3 is TGTGCCTGGAGAGAAATACAGGGCCTCTACGAGCAGTACTTC. It encodes CAWREIQGLYEQYF.

This clonotype appeared many times. The rearrangement uses TRBV4-3 and TRBJ1-6, with a possible D match to TRBD1 (6 bases). The V gene's germline CDR1 is LGHNA and CDR2 YSLEER. The CDR3 consists of 15 residues. V shed 1 base and J shed 7 bases, with 11 bases lying between them. CDR3 in amino acids: CASSQAPQGNSPLHF. The CDR3 DNA reads TGCGCCAGCAGCCAAGCTCCCCAGGGGAATTCACCCCTCCACTTT.

Comment on this clonotype: A much larger clone differs from this one at a single base, so this may be a read error. The chain links TRBV11-3 to TRBJ2-3; D is ambiguous. The length of the CDR3 is 15 residues. CDR1 and CDR2 (germline): SGHNT, YENEEA. DNA of the CDR3: TGTGCCTGCAGCCGAGACACTGCTAGCACAGATACGCAGTATTTT. This encodes CACSRDTASTDTQYF.

This clonotype has just one count. Just one base apart from a much larger clone, this may be a read error. CDR3 nucleotide sequence: TGTGCCAGTAGTATCTTCTTGAGCACTGAAGCTTTCTTT. Protein sequence: CASSIFLSTEAFF. The rearrangement joins TRBV19 to TRBJ1-1; D unclear. The CDR3 sequence is 13 residues long. Between the trimmed V and J ends, which lost 3 bases and 4 bases, there was a span of 9 bases. Per the germline V gene, CDR1 is LNHDA and CDR2 is SQIVND (reference sequence). The whole variable domain, filled in from reference TRBV19 and TRBJ1-1, reads DGGITQSPKYLFRKEGQNVTLSCEQNLNHDAMYWYRQDPGQGLRLIYYSQIVNDFQKGDIAEGYSVSREKKESFPLTVTSAQKNPTAFYLCASSIFLSTEAFFGQGTRLTVV.